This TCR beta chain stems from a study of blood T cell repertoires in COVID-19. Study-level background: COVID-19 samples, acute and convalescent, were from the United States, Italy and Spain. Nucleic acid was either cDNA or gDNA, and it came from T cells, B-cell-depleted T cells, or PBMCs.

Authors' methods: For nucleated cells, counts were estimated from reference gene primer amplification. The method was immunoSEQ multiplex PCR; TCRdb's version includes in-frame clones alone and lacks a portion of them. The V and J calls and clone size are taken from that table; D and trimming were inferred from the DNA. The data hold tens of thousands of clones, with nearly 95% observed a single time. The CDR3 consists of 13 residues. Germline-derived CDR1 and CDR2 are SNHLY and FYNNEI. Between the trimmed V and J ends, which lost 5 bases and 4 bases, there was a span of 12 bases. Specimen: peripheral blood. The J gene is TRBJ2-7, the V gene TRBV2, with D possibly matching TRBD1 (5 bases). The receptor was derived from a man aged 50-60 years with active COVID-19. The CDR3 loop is CASSPRVFYEQYF. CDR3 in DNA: TGTGCCAGCAGTCCCAGGGTTTTTTACGAGCAGTACTTC.